This T cell receptor beta chain derives from a study of blood T cell repertoires in COVID-19. Measured with immunoSEQ multiplex PCR; TCRdb has only the in-frame clones, and not every one. The table shows about 48,000 clones, with 90% occurring only once. This CDR3 has 16 amino acids. J gave up 0 bases and V 6 bases, and 3 bases lay outside the gene matches. Germline CDR1 is ENHRY and CDR2 is SYGVKD. The sequence was collected from a man between 70 and 80 years old with acute or convalescent COVID-19. The gene calls are TRBV10-3 and TRBJ2-1, with TRBD2 identical over 12 bases. Sequenced: peripheral blood. CDR3 bases: TGTGCCATCAGGACTAGCGGGGGAAGCTCCTACAATGAGCAGTTCTTC. Amino acid sequence: CAIRTSGGSSYNEQFF.